This T cell receptor beta chain was found in a study of blood T cell repertoires in COVID-19. Study summary: COVID-19 samples, acute and convalescent, were from the United States, Italy and Spain.

Per germline, CDR1 SQVTM and CDR2 ANQGSEA. The CDR3 totals 16 residues. The V gene end was trimmed by 1 base and the J gene end by 3 bases; junction bases not matched to a gene: 8. Authors' processing steps: How many nucleated cells were present was estimated from reference gene primer amplification. TCRdb's table, derived via immunoSEQ multiplex PCR, lists solely in-frame clones and lacks some. The V and J calls and clone size come from that table; D and trimming were worked out from the DNA. Found here are almost 95,000 clones, 87% of them singletons; the top ten hold 18%. It was during active infection that Seattle patients were enrolled and then longitudinally followed.

This chain uses TRBV29-1 with TRBJ1-2; the match to TRBD1 covers 10 bases. This receptor was taken from a woman aged 55-69 years with COVID-19, enrolled during active disease. The source material was peripheral blood. The chain's CDR3 is CSVEARTGGVYYGYTF. Here the CDR3 DNA reads TGCAGCGTTGAAGCTCGGACAGGGGGAGTATACTATGGCTACACCTTC.